What follows are 17 T cell receptor beta chains derived from one specimen sequenced in a study of early T cells in non-severe SARS-CoV-2 infection. TCRdb processed the 5' RACE reads anew with MiXCR; each CDR3 protein has one entry. The sample records more than 40,000 distinct CDR3 sequences, approximately 5.9% being singletons. Here the sequenced sample was whole blood, taken at baseline. The receptors shown here come from an adult who was a healthcare worker with PCR-confirmed SARS-CoV-2 infection or an uninfected control (not recorded which).

This clonotype was seen repeatedly, ten times or more. V gene TRBV18 combines with J gene TRBJ2-3; the D is unclear. The CDR3 covers 13 residues. CDR1 and CDR2 from the germline V gene are KGHSH and LQKENI. V shed 3 bases and J shed 2 bases, with 6 bases lying between them. In DNA, the CDR3 is TGTGCCAGCTCACCCTTTGACACAGATACGCAGTATTTT. As protein: CASSPFDTDTQYF.

This clonotype has more than one count but fewer than ten. V gene TRBV7-6 combines with J gene TRBJ1-1; a weak D match, TRBD1 (5 bases). V was pared by 4 bases and J by 4 bases, with 10 bases between. Germline CDR1 is SGHVS and CDR2 is FNYEAQ. This CDR3 is 13 amino acids long. The CDR3, as DNA: TGTGCCAGCAGCTCGACAGTGGGCACTGAAGCTTTCTTT. It translates to CASSSTVGTEAFF.

V is TRBV3-1 and J is TRBJ2-7; TRBD2 matches 11 bases. Germline V gives CDR1 LGHDT, CDR2 YNNKEL (reference sequence). The length of the CDR3 is 15 residues. The trim removed 4 bases at V and 2 bases at J, leaving 4 bases unmatched. CDR3 bases: TGTGCCAGCAGCCCAAGACTAGCGGGGACCTACGAGCAGTACTTC. Translation: CASSPRLAGTYEQYF.

This clonotype was observed at least ten times. The rearrangement joins TRBV30 to TRBJ2-1; possibly TRBD2 for D (6 bases). Germline V lookup: CDR1 GTSNPN, CDR2 SVGIG (reference sequence). Between the trimmed V and J ends, which lost 5 bases and 7 bases, there was a span of 12 bases. This CDR3 region has 12 residues. The CDR3 protein is CAWRTKRNEQFF. Here the CDR3 DNA reads TGTGCCTGGCGGACTAAAAGGAATGAGCAGTTCTTC.

The table lists this clonotype with many counts. This chain joins TRBV7-6 and TRBJ2-6; no clear D. The V end lost 5 bases, the J end lost 4 bases, and 9 bases lay between the germline ends. The germline CDR1 and CDR2 sequences are SGHVS and FNYEAQ. The CDR3 consists of 14 residues. The CDR3 loop reads CASSPPTGANVLTF. The CDR3 nucleotides are TGTGCCAGCAGCCCCCCCACCGGGGCCAACGTCCTGACTTTC. Combining the CDR3 with reference TRBV7-6 and TRBJ2-6 gives the whole variable domain GAGVSQSPRYKVTKRGQDVALRCDPISGHVSLYWYRQALGQGPEFLTYFNYEAQQDKSGLPNDRFSAERPEGSISTLTIQRTEQRDSAMYRCASSPPTGANVLTFGAGSRLTVL.

This clonotype was seen many times. This chain joins TRBV7-9 and TRBJ2-6; D unclear. The CDR3 extends over 14 amino acids. V was trimmed by 1 base and J by 2 bases, leaving 3 bases between them. Germline CDR1 is SEHNR and CDR2 is FQNEAQ (reference sequence). For the CDR3, the DNA is TGTGCCAGCAGCTTAGTCGCTGGGGCCAACGTCCTGACTTTC. It encodes CASSLVAGANVLTF. Full variable domain (missing parts from reference TRBV7-9 and TRBJ2-6): DTGVSQNPRHKITKRGQNVTFRCDPISEHNRLYWYRQTLGQGPEFLTYFQNEAQLEKSRLLSDRFSAERPKGSFSTLEIQRTEQGDSAMYLCASSLVAGANVLTFGAGSRLTVL.

This clonotype was picked up many times. The rearrangement uses TRBV19 and TRBJ2-1; D gene uncertain. CDR3 length equals 13 residues. Germline V gene data show CDR1 as LNHDA and CDR2 as SQIVND (reference sequence). V lost 7 bases and J lost 2, with 9 bases in between. CDR3 coding DNA: TGTGCCAGTAAGAAGGACGCCTACAATGAGCAGTTCTTC. Protein product: CASKKDAYNEQFF.

The chain has TRBV5-4 and TRBJ2-7, with D possibly being TRBD1 or TRBD2 (6 bases each). CDR3 length: 14 amino acids. The ends were cut back, 0 bases at V and 5 bases at J, with 12 bases in the middle. From germline, CDR1 is SGHNT and CDR2 YYREEE (reference sequence). As DNA, the CDR3 is TGTGCCAGCAGCTTGGAACAGGGAGGCGACGAGCAGTACTTC. It encodes CASSLEQGGDEQYF.

This chain connects TRBV7-9 to TRBJ1-2; the match to TRBD1 covers 10 bases. The CDR3 consists of 18 residues. CDR1 is SEHNR and CDR2 is FQNEAQ in the germline V gene (reference sequence). After removal of 4 bases from V and 0 bases from J, the junction contained 11 bases not matched to a gene. The CDR3 sequence: CASSSYSGTGDSNYGYTF. The CDR3 DNA reads as TGTGCCAGCAGCTCCTATTCCGGGACAGGGGACTCTAACTATGGCTACACCTTC.

The chain uses TRBV5-1 and TRBJ1-6; tentative D call: TRBD1 (5 bases). The CDR3 has 15 amino acids. V was pared by 5 bases and J by 4 bases, with 13 bases between. Germline loops: CDR1 SGHRS, CDR2 YFSETQ. The CDR3 DNA reads TGCGCCAGCAGTACCTCAGGGAATTATAATTCACCCCTCCACTTT. This encodes CASSTSGNYNSPLHF. Full variable domain (outside the CDR3, taken from reference TRBV5-1 and TRBJ1-6): KAGVTQTPRYLIKTRGQQVTLSCSPISGHRSVSWYQQTPGQGLQFLFEYFSETQRNKGNFPGRFSGRQFSNSRSEMNVSTLELGDSALYLCASSTSGNYNSPLHFGNGTRLTVT.

This clonotype was recorded many times. The chain combines TRBV27 with TRBJ1-1, with TRBD1 as a possible D gene (6 bases). The length of the CDR3 is 13 residues. V lost 3 bases to trimming and J lost 4 bases, with 9 bases between them. The germline V gene has CDR1 MNHEY and CDR2 SMNVEV (reference sequence). DNA of the CDR3: TGTGCCAGCAGTTTCAGGGACACCACTGAAGCTTTCTTT. It codes for CASSFRDTTEAFF.

The V gene is TRBV11-2, the J gene TRBJ2-3, with a weak D call TRBD1 (6 bases). Germline V CDR1 and CDR2: SGHAT, FQNNGV. The CDR3 has 17 amino acids. V gave up 0 bases and J gave up 0 bases, with 13 bases separating them. CDR3 amino acids: CASSLDLQGVSTDTQYF. The CDR3 nucleotides read TGTGCCAGCAGCTTAGATTTACAGGGAGTGAGCACAGATACGCAGTATTTT.

There are many counts of this clonotype. The chain employs TRBV27 and TRBJ1-1; possible D gene TRBD1, 6 bases. Germline V gene lookup returns CDR1 MNHEY and CDR2 SMNVEV (reference sequence). V was trimmed by 2 bases and J by 9 bases, leaving 16 bases between them. CDR3 length: 14 amino acids. The CDR3 reads CASSLNSPGAKAFF. The CDR3 DNA sequence: TGTGCCAGCAGTTTAAATTCTCCGGGGGCAAAAGCTTTCTTT.

This clonotype has a count of ten or more. The V and J genes are TRBV29-1 and TRBJ2-1; possibly TRBD2 for D (6 bases). Germline assignment: CDR1 SQVTM and CDR2 ANQGSEA. Trimming took off 7 bases at V and 5 bases at J, with 12 bases between the two ends. The CDR3 loop spans 12 amino acids. CDR3 DNA: TGCAGCGGGAGGGGTGAAGACAATGAGCAGTTCTTC. It translates to CSGRGEDNEQFF.

In this sample, this clonotype turned up many times. The rearrangement links TRBV5-1 to TRBJ2-7; D is perhaps TRBD1 (6 bases). The germline gives CDR1 SGHRS, CDR2 YFSETQ. The V and J ends lost 4 bases and 3 bases respectively, with 14 bases between them. This CDR3 region has 14 residues. The CDR3, as DNA: TGCGCCAGCAGCGCTACAGGGCGAGACTACGAGCAGTACTTC. As protein: CASSATGRDYEQYF.

This clonotype appeared many times. This rearrangement joins TRBV6-2 or TRBV6-3 to TRBJ2-3; 10 bases agree with TRBD2. Germline CDR1 and CDR2: MNHEY and SVGEGT. V lost 6 bases to trimming and J lost 2 bases; unmatched junction nucleotides: 8. The CDR3 loop spans 16 amino acids. Here the CDR3 DNA reads TGTGCCAGCAGGCCTTTAGCGGGAGGACACACAGATACGCAGTATTTT. The encoded protein is CASRPLAGGHTDTQYF.

The table lists this clonotype with many counts. The V and J genes are TRBV7-2 and TRBJ1-5; 10 bases are a match to TRBD1. This CDR3 comprises 18 residues. Trimming at V came to 7 bases and at J to 0 bases, leaving 12 bases not matched to a gene. Germline V gene data show CDR1 as SGHTA and CDR2 as FQGNSA. The CDR3 here is CASTFGQGEKNSNQPQHF. In DNA, the CDR3 is TGTGCCAGCACTTTCGGACAGGGGGAAAAAAATAGCAATCAGCCCCAGCATTTT.